This section outlines one T cell receptor (beta chain) sequence together with its context. Original data processing: Scientists estimated how many nucleated cells there were by amplifying reference gene primers. Here immunoSEQ multiplex PCR was the method, and the copy in TCRdb shows in-frame clones only, minus some. Clone size and V and J calls were adopted from that table, with D and trimming inferred from the DNA. The sample holds 200,000 to 300,000 clones, roughly 80% seen once. The CDR3 totals 16 residues. CDR1 is MGHDK, CDR2 SYGVNS, per germline. V was pared by 3 bases and J by 6 bases, with 20 bases between. The data originate from a study of blood T cell repertoires in COVID-19. Turning to the study itself: Acute and convalescent COVID-19 specimens originated in the United States, Italy and Spain. From T cells, B-cell-depleted T cells, or PBMCs came the material, which was cDNA or gDNA.

The rearrangement joins TRBV25-1 to TRBJ1-2; perhaps TRBD1 as D (5 bases). Sequencing was carried out using peripheral blood. The origin of this receptor is a woman over 75 with acute or convalescent COVID-19. The CDR3 DNA sequence: TGTGCCAGCAGTGATAGCTTAAACGGACACCCAAATGGCTACACCTTC. Amino acids: CASSDSLNGHPNGYTF.